The rows below give T cell receptor beta chains drawn from one sample of a study of OX40 agonist ivuxolimab in advanced cancers. Here immunoSEQ multiplex PCR was the method, and the copy in TCRdb shows in-frame clones only, minus some. The repertoire holds about 12,000 clones, with 85% to 90% as singletons. This specimen was CD4+ or CD8+ T cells sorted from blood, taken in a trial of the OX40 agonist ivuxolimab. The receptors come from an adult with an advanced solid tumor such as melanoma, head and neck, liver or kidney cancer. The CDR3 runs from the conserved cysteine through the conserved F or W. The D gene is left open where the match is weak. Size is omitted from some rows. Given values are once, few, many or a class for expanded clones.

d_call,j_call,clone_size,v_call,cdr3_aa,cdr3_nt
-,TRBJ2-2,-,TRBV6-5,CASTLGSGELFF,TGTGCCAGCACACTGGGGTCCGGGGAGCTGTTTTTT
-,TRBJ2-7,-,TRBV7-9,CASSSQGTEQYF,TGTGCCAGCAGCTCGCAGGGAACCGAGCAGTACTTC
TRBD1,TRBJ1-1,-,TRBV5-4,CASSPGTAKNRDEAFF,TGTGCCAGCAGCCCTGGGACAGCCAAAAATAGAGATGAAGCTTTCTTT
TRBD2,TRBJ2-1,-,TRBV6-4,CASSRLAGVDEQFF,TGTGCCAGCAGTCGACTAGCGGGAGTCGATGAGCAGTTCTTC
-,TRBJ2-7,-,TRBV5-1,CASRYLGESYEQYF,TGCGCCAGCAGGTACCTCGGCGAAAGCTACGAGCAGTACTTC
-,TRBJ1-5,-,TRBV5-5,CASSSGRNQPQHF,TGTGCCAGCAGCAGCGGGCGCAATCAGCCCCAGCATTTT
-,TRBJ2-7,-,TRBV4-1,CASSPEGEAEQYF,TGCGCCAGCAGCCCGGAGGGGGAGGCCGAGCAGTACTTC
-,TRBJ2-1,once,TRBV6-5,CASSYSTPSSYNEQFF,TGTGCCAGCAGTTACTCGACGCCGAGCTCCTACAATGAGCAGTTCTTC
-,TRBJ2-3,-,TRBV27,CASTGKGWLEQYF,TGTGCCAGCACAGGAAAGGGGTGGCTTGAGCAGTATTTT
-,TRBJ2-1,-,TRBV27,CASSLYRGGSNEQFF,TGTGCCAGCAGTTTATACAGGGGAGGAAGTAATGAGCAGTTCTTC
TRBD1,TRBJ2-7,-,TRBV9,CASSPKGAREQYF,TGTGCCAGCAGCCCCAAGGGGGCGAGGGAGCAGTACTTC
TRBD2,TRBJ2-7,-,TRBV6-5,CASSYAAGGYEQYF,TGTGCCAGCAGTTACGCGGCGGGGGGCTACGAGCAGTACTTC
TRBD2,TRBJ2-3,-,TRBV7-9,CASSLIAGVTGTDTQYF,TGTGCCAGCAGCTTAATAGCGGGAGTTACGGGCACAGATACGCAGTATTTT
-,TRBJ1-3,medium-sized,TRBV6-5,CASSKNSPGNTIYF,TGTGCCAGCAGTAAAAACAGCCCTGGAAACACCATATATTTT
-,TRBJ2-7,-,TRBV9,CASSVGGERVKYF,TGTGCCAGCAGCGTAGGGGGGGAGCGGGTTAAGTACTTC
-,TRBJ2-1,once,TRBV7-3,CASSRTGSSYNEQFF,TGTGCCAGCAGCCGCACGGGGAGCTCCTACAATGAGCAGTTCTTC
-,TRBJ2-5,-,TRBV27,CASSLGGGGQETQYF,TGTGCCAGCAGTTTAGGAGGGGGAGGCCAAGAGACCCAGTACTTC
-,TRBJ2-1,-,TRBV6-1,CASSGPLGNEQFF,TGTGCCAGCAGTGGCCCTCTAGGGAATGAGCAGTTCTTC
-,TRBJ1-5,once,TRBV11-2,CASSLVWRGGSAQHF,TGTGCCAGCAGCTTAGTTTGGAGGGGGGGATCAGCCCAGCATTTT
TRBD2,TRBJ2-7,-,TRBV27,CASSYASGGSYEQYF,TGTGCCAGCAGTTATGCTAGCGGGGGGTCCTACGAGCAGTACTTC
-,TRBJ2-6,-,TRBV28,CASSLYNLGGTGANVLTF,TGTGCCAGCAGTTTATACAACCTTGGGGGCACTGGGGCCAACGTCCTGACTTTC
-,TRBJ2-1,-,TRBV28,CASSSRLFEQFF,TGTGCCAGCAGTAGCAGGCTCTTTGAGCAGTTCTTC
TRBD2,TRBJ2-1,few,TRBV13,CASSLGVASGIYEQFF,TGTGCCAGCAGCTTAGGGGTGGCTAGCGGGATATATGAGCAGTTCTTC
-,TRBJ1-4,-,TRBV28,CASSVDRRGEKLFF,TGTGCCAGCAGTGTTGACAGGAGGGGCGAAAAACTGTTTTTT
-,TRBJ1-4,once,TRBV4-1,CASSFTATNEKLFF,TGCGCCAGCAGCTTCACAGCGACTAATGAAAAACTGTTTTTT
-,TRBJ1-6,-,TRBV28,CASSLYGEVDSPLHF,TGTGCCAGCAGTTTATATGGGGAGGTGGATTCACCCCTCCACTTT
-,TRBJ2-7,-,TRBV19,CASSMGGSPYEQYF,TGTGCCAGTAGTATGGGGGGCAGTCCCTACGAGCAGTACTTC
-,TRBJ2-3,-,TRBV19,CASTASQGGTDTQYF,TGTGCCAGTACCGCATCGCAAGGAGGCACAGATACGCAGTATTTT
-,TRBJ2-7,-,TRBV19,CASSPSFGEQYF,TGTGCCAGTAGTCCCTCCTTCGGCGAGCAGTACTTC
-,TRBJ2-5,-,TRBV7-6,CASSLEGDSLRETQYF,TGTGCCAGCAGCTTAGAGGGCGACAGCCTGAGGGAGACCCAGTACTTC
-,TRBJ2-7,-,TRBV6-5,CASTPPQRDEQYF,TGTGCCAGCACCCCCCCCCAGCGGGACGAGCAGTACTTC
-,TRBJ2-7,-,TRBV6-6,CASWGPHEQYF,TGTGCCAGTTGGGGACCGCACGAGCAGTACTTC
TRBD2,TRBJ2-2,once,TRBV2,CASRVREGPGELFF,TGTGCCAGCAGGGTGCGGGAGGGCCCCGGGGAGCTGTTTTTT
TRBD1,TRBJ1-2,-,TRBV29-1,CSVERGLGYTF,TGCAGCGTTGAAAGGGGGCTTGGCTACACCTTC
-,TRBJ1-2,-,TRBV5-4,CASSLEIYYGYTF,TGTGCCAGCAGCTTGGAAATATACTATGGCTACACCTTC
-,TRBJ2-5,few,TRBV30,CACRGRGEETQYF,TGTGCCTGTCGGGGGCGAGGTGAAGAGACCCAGTACTTC
TRBD1,TRBJ1-1,-,TRBV10-3,CATTQGAMTEAFF,TGTGCCACTACACAGGGGGCTATGACTGAAGCTTTCTTT
-,TRBJ2-3,-,TRBV11-2,CASSLIAPTRTDTQYF,TGTGCCAGCAGCTTAATAGCTCCTACTCGCACAGATACGCAGTATTTT
-,TRBJ1-4,-,TRBV4-1,CASSQDGETLF,TGCGCCAGCAGCCAAGACGGGGAGACCCTATTT
TRBD2,TRBJ2-7,-,TRBV19,CASSPTPWTSGRYEQYF,TGTGCCAGTAGTCCCACTCCCTGGACTAGCGGGAGGTACGAGCAGTACTTC
-,TRBJ2-6,-,TRBV11-1,CASSFSTDSGANVLTF,TGTGCCAGCAGCTTTTCGACAGACTCTGGGGCCAACGTCCTGACTTTC
-,TRBJ1-4,-,TRBV18,CASSPPTMEKLFF,TGTGCCAGCTCACCACCGACGATGGAGAAACTGTTTTTT
-,TRBJ2-5,-,TRBV2,CASRQGGAYQETQYF,TGTGCCAGCCGCCAGGGGGGGGCGTACCAAGAGACCCAGTACTTC
-,TRBJ2-5,-,TRBV5-6,CASSLSFGGEETQYF,TGTGCCAGCAGCTTGAGTTTCGGGGGCGAAGAGACCCAGTACTTC
-,TRBJ2-7,-,TRBV9,CASSFGSSSYEQYF,TGTGCCAGCAGTTTTGGGTCCAGCTCCTACGAGCAGTACTTC
-,TRBJ2-3,-,TRBV11-2,CATEDPATDTQYF,TGTGCCACGGAGGACCCCGCCACAGATACGCAGTATTTT
TRBD2,TRBJ2-1,-,TRBV9,CASSTQGLAGGWNEQFF,TGTGCCAGCAGCACTCAGGGACTAGCGGGAGGATGGAATGAGCAGTTCTTC
TRBD2,TRBJ2-1,-,TRBV25-1,CASSEWEGSYNEQFF,TGTGCCAGCAGTGAATGGGAGGGTTCCTACAATGAGCAGTTCTTC
-,TRBJ1-1,-,TRBV2,CASSEAPPRNTEAFF,TGTGCCAGCAGTGAAGCACCCCCGAGGAACACTGAAGCTTTCTTT
-,TRBJ2-6,-,TRBV22-1,CPGVNCEQSRANVLTF,TGTCCTGGAGTCAATTGCGAACAAAGTCGGGCCAACGTCCTGACTTTC
TRBD2,TRBJ2-3,-,TRBV4-1,CASSLTLAGVGDTQYF,TGCGCCAGCAGTCTCACACTAGCGGGAGTAGGAGATACGCAGTATTTT
-,TRBJ2-7,-,TRBV4-1,CASSQIQGSYEQYF,TGCGCCAGCAGCCAAATACAGGGTTCCTACGAGCAGTACTTC
TRBD2,TRBJ2-5,-,TRBV10-1,CASRPLREREVETQYF,TGCGCCAGCAGGCCCCTGAGAGAGCGGGAGGTAGAGACCCAGTACTTC
-,TRBJ2-1,-,TRBV4-3,CASSQDRIYPSYNEQFF,TGCGCCAGCAGCCAAGATCGGATCTACCCCTCCTACAATGAGCAGTTCTTC
-,TRBJ2-7,-,TRBV7-6,CASSLGGQEQYF,TGTGCCAGCAGCTTAGGCGGCCAGGAGCAGTACTTC
-,TRBJ2-7,-,TRBV11-2,CASSFTPSYEQYF,TGTGCCAGCAGCTTCACACCTTCCTACGAGCAGTACTTC
-,TRBJ2-2,-,TRBV6-5,CASSNTGELFF,TGTGCCAGCAGTAACACCGGGGAGCTGTTTTTT